Shown below are 21 T cell receptor beta chains from a single sample sequenced in a study of shared clonotypes between healthy human individuals. Using immunoSEQ multiplex PCR, the repertoire was profiled, and TCRdb retains in-frame clones only, with some absent. Here the sample spans fewer than 400,000 clones, approximately 79% being singletons. The specimen was memory CD4+ T cells sorted from blood. Specified subset: CD45RA-negative fraction. The receptors shown here come from a man aged 30-40 years in good health.

This clone was observed a single time. The rearrangement joins TRBV6-1 to TRBJ2-7, with 10 nucleotides matching TRBD2. The CDR3 is 15 amino acids. Germline values: CDR1 MNHNS, CDR2 SASEGT. J gave up 5 bases and V 4 bases, and 8 bases lay outside the gene matches. The CDR3 DNA reads TGTGCCAGCAGTGCACTAGCGGGATACGTTCACGAGCAGTACTTC. It yields the protein CASSALAGYVHEQYF.

The V call is TRBV19, the J call TRBJ2-2; TRBD1 agrees at 7 bases. V lost 4 bases, J lost 2 bases, and 7 bases stayed unmatched. This CDR3 region has 16 residues. The V gene's germline CDR1 is LNHDA and CDR2 SQIVND (reference sequence). The CDR3 sequence is CASSRTGTANTGELFF. The CDR3 bases are TGTGCCAGTAGTAGAACCGGGACAGCAAACACCGGGGAGCTGTTTTTT. Combining the CDR3 with reference TRBV19 and TRBJ2-2 gives the whole variable domain DGGITQSPKYLFRKEGQNVTLSCEQNLNHDAMYWYRQDPGQGLRLIYYSQIVNDFQKGDIAEGYSVSREKKESFPLTVTSAQKNPTAFYLCASSRTGTANTGELFFGEGSRLTVL.

The J gene is TRBJ2-3, the V gene TRBV5-1, with D perhaps matching TRBD2 (5 bases). The CDR3 spans 15 residues. Germline loops: CDR1 SGHRS, CDR2 YFSETQ. V was shortened by 2 bases and J by 1 base, with 11 bases between the two germline ends. CDR3 residues: CASSFSSQRTDTQYF. As DNA, the CDR3 is TGCGCCAGCAGCTTCTCTAGCCAACGCACAGATACGCAGTATTTT.

V is TRBV5-6 and J is TRBJ2-3; 7 nucleotides match TRBD1. V was pared by 3 bases and J by 8 bases, with 3 bases of the junction left unmatched. This CDR3 spans 12 amino acids. The germline V gene encodes CDR1 SGHDT and CDR2 YYEEEE. The CDR3 coding sequence is TGTGCCAGCAGCTACCGGGACAGTACGCAGTATTTT. Its translation: CASSYRDSTQYF.

Only a few counts were recorded for this clone. The J gene is TRBJ2-7, the V gene TRBV5-5; 8 bases are a match to TRBD2. J gave up 0 bases and V 3 bases, and 2 bases lay outside the gene matches. The CDR3 length is 14 residues. Germline V gives CDR1 SGHKS, CDR2 YYEKEE (reference sequence). The CDR3 DNA reads as TGTGCCAGCAGCTCTGGACTAGCCTCCTACGAGCAGTACTTC. It codes for CASSSGLASYEQYF.

V and J are TRBV2 and TRBJ1-2; D gene uncertain. V shed 10 bases and J shed 3 bases, with 15 bases lying between them. Germline V CDR1 and CDR2: SNHLY, FYNNEI. The CDR3 length is 13 residues. For the CDR3, the DNA is TGTGCCACCCGGGCCGATTCTTACTATGGCTACACCTTC. This gives the protein CATRADSYYGYTF.

The table lists this clone with a few counts. The gene calls are TRBV9 and TRBJ2-1, with D perhaps matching TRBD2 (6 bases). V lost 0 bases and J 5 bases, leaving 18 bases between the germline ends. Germline assignment: CDR1 SGDLS and CDR2 YYNGEE. The CDR3 totals 17 residues. CDR3 protein: CASSVAQLARGDNEQFF. The CDR3 nucleotides are TGTGCCAGCAGCGTAGCCCAACTAGCACGTGGGGACAATGAGCAGTTCTTC.

The V and J genes are TRBV29-1 and TRBJ2-3; 8 nucleotides align to TRBD1. Losses at the gene ends were 6 bases for V and 6 bases for J; bases not matched to a gene: 5. CDR1 and CDR2 (germline): SQVTM, ANQGSEA. The CDR3 runs to 12 residues. CDR3 residues: CSVGQGGDTQYF. The CDR3 DNA follows: TGCAGCGTAGGACAGGGTGGGGATACGCAGTATTTT.

This chain connects TRBV11-2 to TRBJ2-2, with a weak D call TRBD1 (5 bases). V lost 5 bases, J lost 2 bases, and 12 bases lay in between. CDR1 is SGHAT, CDR2 FQNNGV, per germline. This CDR3 has 15 amino acids. The CDR3 sequence: CASSRQLGNTGELFF. The DNA of the CDR3 is TGTGCCAGCAGCCGACAGCTTGGAAACACCGGGGAGCTGTTTTTT. The variable domain in full, with the rest retrieved from reference TRBV11-2 and TRBJ2-2, is EAGVAQSPRYKIIEKRQSVAFWCNPISGHATLYWYQQILGQGPKLLIQFQNNGVVDDSQLPKDRFSAERLKGVDSTLKIQPAKLEDSAVYLCASSRQLGNTGELFFGEGSRLTVL.

The table lists this clone with a count of one. This chain joins TRBV29-1 and TRBJ2-3; 7 bases align to TRBD1. Losses at the gene ends were 5 bases for V and 2 bases for J; bases not matched to a gene: 7. CDR1 is SQVTM and CDR2 is ANQGSEA in the germline V gene. The CDR3 runs to 14 residues. The CDR3 loop is CSVSLGTATDTQYF. The CDR3 DNA is TGCAGCGTTTCCCTCGGGACAGCCACAGATACGCAGTATTTT.

This clone was recorded many times. This chain uses TRBV6-5 with TRBJ2-7; TRBD2 agrees at 9 bases. V dropped 4 bases and J dropped 6; count of bases not matched to a gene: 7. This CDR3 spans 14 amino acids. From germline, CDR1 is MNHEY and CDR2 SVGAGI. CDR3 DNA sequence: TGTGCCAGCAGTTTACTTAGCGGGAGCGGCGAGCAGTACTTC. Its translation: CASSLLSGSGEQYF.

This rearrangement joins TRBV7-3 to TRBJ2-3; D is ambiguous. From germline, CDR1 is SGHTA and CDR2 FQGTGA. The CDR3 consists of 13 residues. Between the trimmed V and J ends, which lost 8 bases and 0 bases, there was a span of 9 bases. CDR3: CASGDLSTDTQYF. DNA of the CDR3: TGTGCCAGCGGGGATCTTAGCACAGATACGCAGTATTTT.

The V and J genes are TRBV11-3 and TRBJ2-2, with a weak D call TRBD2 (5 bases). CDR1 and CDR2 (germline): SGHNT, YENEEA. V lost 5 bases and J lost 7, with 11 bases in between. This CDR3 has 13 amino acids. The CDR3 sequence: CASSLPGVGELFF. The CDR3 DNA reads as TGTGCCAGCAGCCTTCCCGGGGTCGGGGAGCTGTTTTTT.

A few counts support this clone. As DNA, the CDR3 is TGTGCCAGCTCACCACTAGGAGGGGGATTTGGGTATGGCTACACCTTC. Protein product: CASSPLGGGFGYGYTF. The chain combines TRBV18 with TRBJ1-2; D is perhaps TRBD1 (6 bases). V dropped 1 base and J dropped 5 bases, with 17 bases sitting between them. Germline V lookup: CDR1 KGHSH, CDR2 LQKENI. This CDR3 is 16 amino acids long. Full variable domain (rest looked up from reference TRBV18 and TRBJ1-2): NAGVMQNPRHLVRRRGQEARLRCSPMKGHSHVYWYRQLPEEGLKFMVYLQKENIIDESGMPKERFSAEFPKEGPSILRIQQVVRGDSAAYFCASSPLGGGFGYGYTFGSGTRLTVV.

In the case of this clone: A clone one base away is much larger, so this may be a read error. The V gene is TRBV2, the J gene TRBJ1-1; D ambiguous. The CDR3 length is 12 residues. V dropped 4 bases and J dropped 1 base, with 4 bases sitting between them. Germline V gene lookup returns CDR1 SNHLY and CDR2 FYNNEI. Here the CDR3 reads CASSVQNTEAFF. DNA of the CDR3: TGTGCCAGCAGTGTACAGAACACTGAAGCTTTCTTT.

The chain joins TRBV18 to TRBJ2-1, with 8 bases that match TRBD1. After removal of 3 bases from V and 9 bases from J, the junction contained 16 bases not matched to a gene. The CDR3 runs 17 residues. CDR1 and CDR2 from the germline V gene are KGHSH and LQKENI. The CDR3 region is CASSPQEYGQGQFEQFF. CDR3 sequence (DNA): TGTGCCAGCTCACCTCAAGAATACGGACAGGGACAATTTGAGCAGTTCTTC.

This chain links TRBV28 with TRBJ2-5; a weak D match, TRBD2 (5 bases). The V end lost 8 bases, the J end lost 5 bases, and 15 bases lay between the germline ends. Germline CDR1 reads MDHEN; CDR2 reads SYDVKM. The CDR3 runs to 13 residues. The CDR3 region has the DNA TGTGCCAGCGACCAATCGGGAACGGAGACCCAGTACTTC. Protein: CASDQSGTETQYF.

The chain joins TRBV6-5 to TRBJ1-5; 8 nucleotides agree with TRBD1. The junction had 6 bases not matched to a gene; V was cut back by 10 bases and J by 4 bases. The CDR3 is 13 residues long. Germline V gives CDR1 MNHEY, CDR2 SVGAGI. CDR3 in amino acids: CATRDRGNQPQHF. The CDR3 nucleotides are TGTGCCACACGTGACAGGGGTAATCAGCCCCAGCATTTT.

The rearrangement uses TRBV11-3 and TRBJ2-1, with 10 bases fitting TRBD2. The CDR3 contains 17 residues. J lost 9 bases, V lost 8 bases, and 19 bases had no gene match. Germline lookup yields CDR1 SGHNT and CDR2 YENEEA. The CDR3 region is CASSYGHSIAGGGEQFF. DNA for the CDR3: TGTGCCAGCTCTTACGGCCACTCAATAGCGGGAGGCGGTGAGCAGTTCTTC.

The V and J genes are TRBV11-2 and TRBJ1-2; 9 bases agree with TRBD1. The germline V gene encodes CDR1 SGHAT and CDR2 FQNNGV. With 5 bases clipped from V and 8 bases from J, the junction kept 6 bases outside the gene matches. This CDR3 is built from 13 residues. The DNA for the CDR3 is TGTGCCAGCAGCCCGGACAGGGGCTTGGGCTACACCTTC. Protein product: CASSPDRGLGYTF.

A word on this clone: At the DNA level, this CDR3 is encoded by other sequences in the same sample as well. V usage is TRBV5-1 and J usage is TRBJ2-1, with D hard to call. This CDR3 has 14 residues. The germline V gene encodes CDR1 SGHRS and CDR2 YFSETQ. The V and J ends lost 0 bases and 1 base respectively, with 5 bases between them. This CDR3 is CASSLAGSYNEQFF. The CDR3 nucleotides are TGCGCCAGCAGCTTGGCCGGATCCTACAATGAGCAGTTCTTC.